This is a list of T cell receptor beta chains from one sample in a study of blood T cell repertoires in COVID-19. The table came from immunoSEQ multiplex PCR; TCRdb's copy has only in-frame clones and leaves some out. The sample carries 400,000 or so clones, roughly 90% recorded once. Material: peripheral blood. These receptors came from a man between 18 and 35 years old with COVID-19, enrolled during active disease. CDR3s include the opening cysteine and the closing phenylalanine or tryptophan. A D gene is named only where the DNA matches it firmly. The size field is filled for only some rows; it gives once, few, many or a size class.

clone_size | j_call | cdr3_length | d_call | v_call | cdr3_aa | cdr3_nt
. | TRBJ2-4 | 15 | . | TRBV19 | CASSIGPPGKNIQYF | TGTGCCAGTAGTATCGGTCCCCCAGGGAAAAACATTCAGTACTTC
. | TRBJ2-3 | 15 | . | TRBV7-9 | CASSPSPSVADTQYF | TGTGCCAGCAGCCCTTCCCCTAGCGTCGCAGATACGCAGTATTTT
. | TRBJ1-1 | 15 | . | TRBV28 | CASSLGAGAHYEAFF | TGTGCCAGCAGTTTAGGGGCGGGGGCACACTATGAAGCTTTCTTT
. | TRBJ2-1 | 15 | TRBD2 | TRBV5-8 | CASSSGTSGYNEQFF | TGTGCCAGCAGCTCCGGGACTAGCGGCTACAATGAGCAGTTCTTC
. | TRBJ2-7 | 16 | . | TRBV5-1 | CASSPASGGLSYEQYF | TGCGCCAGCAGCCCGGCCAGTGGGGGACTGTCCTACGAGCAGTACTTC
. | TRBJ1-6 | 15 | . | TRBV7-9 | CASSLAGNSNSPLHF | TGTGCCAGCAGCTTAGCCGGGAATTCTAATTCACCCCTCCACTTT
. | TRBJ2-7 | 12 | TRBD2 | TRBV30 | CAWTSGSDEQYF | TGTGCCTGGACTAGCGGGAGCGACGAGCAGTACTTC
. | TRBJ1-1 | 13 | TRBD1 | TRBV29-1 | CSVEEDRGVEAFF | TGCAGCGTTGAGGAAGACAGGGGAGTTGAGGCTTTCTTT
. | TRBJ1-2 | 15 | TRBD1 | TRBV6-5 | CASRNDREANYGYTF | TGTGCCAGCAGGAACGACAGGGAAGCTAACTATGGCTACACCTTC
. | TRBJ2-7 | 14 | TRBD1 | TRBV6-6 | CASSGGTGGYEQYF | TGTGCCAGCAGTGGGGGGACAGGGGGCTACGAGCAGTACTTC
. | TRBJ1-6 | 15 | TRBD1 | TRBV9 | CASSVGQGGRSPLHF | TGTGCCAGCAGCGTAGGACAGGGGGGACGGTCACCCCTCCACTTT
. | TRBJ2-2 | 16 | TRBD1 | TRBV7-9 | CASSLDRDRLFGELFF | TGTGCCAGCAGCTTAGACCGGGACAGGCTTTTCGGGGAGCTGTTTTTT
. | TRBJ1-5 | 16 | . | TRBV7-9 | CASSLAQGGSNQPQHF | TGTGCCAGCAGCTTAGCGCAGGGAGGAAGCAATCAGCCCCAGCATTTT
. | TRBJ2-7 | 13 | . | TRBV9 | CASSVDHGGEQYF | TGTGCCAGCAGCGTAGATCATGGCGGCGAGCAGTACTTC
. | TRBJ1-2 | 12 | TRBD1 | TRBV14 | CASSGRGLGYTF | TGTGCCAGCAGCGGCAGGGGGCTCGGCTACACCTTC
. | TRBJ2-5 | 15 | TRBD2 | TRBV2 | CARNQPSGGSETQYF | TGTGCCAGAAACCAGCCTAGCGGGGGGTCGGAGACCCAGTACTTC
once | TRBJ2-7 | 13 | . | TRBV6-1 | CASSELNGGKQYF | TGTGCCAGCAGTGAACTGAACGGCGGGAAGCAGTACTTC
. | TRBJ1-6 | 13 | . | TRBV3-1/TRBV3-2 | CASSQAVNSPLHF | TGTGCCAGCAGCCAAGCGGTGAATTCACCCCTCCACTTT
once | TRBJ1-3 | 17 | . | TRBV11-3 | CASSLGSLSRSGNTIYF | TGTGCCAGCAGCCTCGGGTCCCTAAGTCGGTCTGGAAACACCATATATTTT
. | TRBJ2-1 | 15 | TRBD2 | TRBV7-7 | CASSLGAGAYNEQFF | TGTGCCAGCAGCTTAGGGGCGGGAGCCTACAATGAGCAGTTCTTC
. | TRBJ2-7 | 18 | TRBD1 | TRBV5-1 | CASSLPPRQGVSSYEQYF | TGCGCCAGCAGCTTGCCACCCCGGCAGGGGGTGAGCTCCTACGAGCAGTACTTC
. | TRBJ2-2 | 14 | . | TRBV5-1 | CASSFAGPTGELFF | TGCGCCAGCAGCTTCGCAGGGCCCACCGGGGAGCTGTTTTTT